Below, 25 T cell receptor beta chains from the same sample are listed, as sequenced in a study of T cell repertoires in cytomegalovirus infection (dated by TCRdb to 2018 to 2020). The data were produced on an Illumina HiSeq 1500. Starting from the raw public reads, TCRdb applied fastp trimming at Q25, assembled clones with MiXCR and retained in-frame beta chains. Each entry is one CDR3 protein sequence, shown with its most common DNA and genes. In all, the sample holds about 240,000 distinct CDR3 sequences, and about 7% of those were seen once. Jointly, the top ten make up roughly 6.5% of the sample. Source material: PBMCs. The receptors here all came from a human donor in good health (CMV status not recorded). Some clones in this sample may be carry-over from other donors' samples.

V is TRBV11-1 and J is TRBJ1-5, with a possible D match to TRBD1 (6 bases). The CDR3 covers 13 residues. The germline CDR1 and CDR2 sequences are SGHAT and FQDESV (reference sequence). Trimming cost V 8 bases and J 3 bases, with 11 bases left between them. CDR3 sequence (DNA): TGTGCCAGCGCTCGGGGGGCCAATCAGCCCCAGCATTTT. Its protein is CASARGANQPQHF.

Note on this clonotype: This sequence may be a read error, since a much larger clone differs from it by one base. The gene calls are TRBV12-3 or TRBV12-4 and TRBJ1-1; the D is unclear. With 5 bases removed from V and 4 bases from J, the gap between germline ends came to 17 bases. The length of the CDR3 is 15 residues. The DNA of the CDR3 is TGTGCCAGCAGTCCCATGGGAGTAGCGGGCACTGAAGCTTTCTTT. Its protein is CASSPMGVAGTEAFF.

In its sample, this clonotype was seen many times. The V and J genes are TRBV7-2 and TRBJ1-4, with 7 bases aligning to TRBD1. The CDR3 has 15 amino acids. V lost 5 bases, J lost 8 bases, and 11 bases stayed unmatched. CDR1 and CDR2 from the germline V gene are SGHTA and FQGNSA. The CDR3 nucleotides read TGTGCCAGCAGCACCCCACAGGGGTCGCGAGAAAAACTGTTTTTT. Translation: CASSTPQGSREKLFF.

In this sample, this clonotype turned up many times. V and J are TRBV20-1 and TRBJ1-2; TRBD1 might be the D (5 bases). V gave up 6 bases and J gave up 1 base, with 18 bases separating them. The CDR3 spans 15 residues. Germline-derived CDR1 and CDR2 are DFQATT and SNEGSKA (reference sequence). The CDR3 is CSAKGRGSNNYGYTF. In nucleotides, the CDR3 is TGCAGTGCAAAAGGTCGGGGGAGCAATAACTATGGCTACACCTTC.

The sample holds many counts of this clonotype. The chain couples TRBV20-1 to TRBJ2-1; 11 positions agree with TRBD2. This CDR3 region has 15 residues. V shed 5 bases, J shed 10 bases, and the junction held 13 bases outside the gene matches. The germline CDR1 and CDR2 sequences are DFQATT and SNEGSKA (reference sequence). The DNA for the CDR3 is TGCAGTGCTGGAGTTAGCGGGGGGGCTCGGGAGGAGCAGTTCTTC. This sequence encodes CSAGVSGGAREEQFF.

This clonotype showed up many times. CDR3 amino acids: CASSLIGQGIPGELFF. The CDR3 DNA follows: TGCGCCAGCAGCCTTATCGGACAGGGGATTCCCGGGGAGCTGTTTTTT. This rearrangement joins TRBV4-3 to TRBJ2-2, with 9 bases fitting TRBD1. The trim removed 4 bases at V and 6 bases at J, leaving 9 bases unmatched. The germline V gene has CDR1 LGHNA and CDR2 YSLEER. This CDR3 has 16 residues.

Ten or more counts support this clonotype. This chain joins TRBV20-1 and TRBJ2-7, with D possibly being TRBD1 (6 bases). Germline loops: CDR1 DFQATT, CDR2 SNEGSKA (reference sequence). The V end was cut by 6 bases, the J end by 5 bases, with 17 bases between. CDR3 length: 13 residues. CDR3 sequence: CSAPDSHTDEQYF. In DNA form, the CDR3 reads TGCAGTGCCCCGGACAGCCATACGGACGAGCAGTACTTC.

This clonotype was observed many times. The chain couples TRBV7-9 to TRBJ2-2, with TRBD1 matching 7 bases. V shed 2 bases, J shed 4 bases, and the junction held 4 bases outside the gene matches. The CDR3 spans 15 residues. Per germline, CDR1 SEHNR and CDR2 FQNEAQ (reference sequence). DNA for the CDR3: TGTGCCAGCAGCTTAAACAGGGGAGTCACCGGGGAGCTGTTTTTT. It specifies CASSLNRGVTGELFF.

This sequence joins TRBV20-1 and TRBJ1-2; D perhaps matches TRBD1 (6 bases). V lost 3 bases to trimming and J lost 3 bases, with 11 bases between them. This CDR3 region has 13 residues. Germline CDR1 DFQATT, CDR2 SNEGSKA (reference sequence). CDR3 in amino acids: CSASDYRDYGYTF. DNA for the CDR3: TGCAGTGCTAGCGACTACAGGGACTATGGCTACACCTTC.

This clonotype was detected many times. The gene calls are TRBV9 and TRBJ1-2; possibly TRBD1 for D (5 bases). V was clipped by 3 bases and J by 8 bases, with 14 bases between them. Germline V lookup: CDR1 SGDLS, CDR2 YYNGEE. This CDR3 has 13 residues. For the CDR3, the DNA is TGTGCCAGCAGCGCCACAGGCGGGTGGGGCTACACCTTC. Amino acid sequence: CASSATGGWGYTF.

Ten or more counts support this clonotype. The chain is built from TRBV12-3 or TRBV12-4 and TRBJ2-1; 9 nucleotides agree with TRBD2. V lost 6 bases to trimming and J lost 5 bases; unmatched junction nucleotides: 11. The CDR3 loop spans 16 amino acids. This CDR3 is CASRPLSSGDDNEQFF. CDR3 DNA sequence: TGTGCCAGCAGACCTCTTTCTAGCGGGGACGACAATGAGCAGTTCTTC.

This clonotype came up many times. V gene TRBV5-5 combines with J gene TRBJ2-3; weak D call: TRBD2 (5 bases). The germline CDR1 and CDR2 sequences are SGHKS and YYEKEE (reference sequence). V was clipped by 0 bases and J by 5 bases, with 10 bases between them. The CDR3 spans 14 residues. CDR3 region: CASSLVRGGDTQYF. The CDR3 nucleotides are TGTGCCAGCAGCTTGGTCCGTGGAGGAGATACGCAGTATTTT.

This clonotype was counted ten times or more. The chain recombines TRBV7-9 with TRBJ1-1; 7 nucleotides align to TRBD1. The ends lost 7 bases at V and 0 bases at J; junction bases unmatched: 5. The V gene's germline CDR1 is SEHNR and CDR2 FQNEAQ (reference sequence). The CDR3 spans 14 residues. CDR3 DNA sequence: TGTGCCAGCAAGCTGGACAGGTTGAACACTGAAGCTTTCTTT. Translating it yields CASKLDRLNTEAFF.

This clonotype was found many times. The chain couples TRBV7-2 to TRBJ1-6; maybe TRBD1 (5 bases). This CDR3 has 15 amino acids. Trimming took off 2 bases at V and 10 bases at J, with 15 bases between the two ends. CDR1 and CDR2 from the germline V gene are SGHTA and FQGNSA. CDR3 in amino acids: CASSLKQGERSPLHF. The CDR3 DNA is TGTGCCAGCAGCTTAAAGCAGGGAGAGAGATCACCCCTCCACTTT.

This clonotype was counted between two and nine times. The chain combines TRBV7-6 with TRBJ1-1; D might be TRBD1 (6 bases). Per the germline V gene, CDR1 is SGHVS and CDR2 is FNYEAQ. Trimming removed 0 bases at V and 5 bases at J, with 13 bases between. The CDR3 runs to 15 residues. CDR3 in amino acids: CASSLAGGEGTEAFF. The CDR3, as DNA: TGTGCCAGCAGCTTAGCGGGGGGCGAAGGAACTGAAGCTTTCTTT. The full variable domain, rest sourced from reference TRBV7-6 and TRBJ1-1, is GAGVSQSPRYKVTKRGQDVALRCDPISGHVSLYWYRQALGQGPEFLTYFNYEAQQDKSGLPNDRFSAERPEGSISTLTIQRTEQRDSAMYRCASSLAGGEGTEAFFGQGTRLTVV.

This clonotype was detected many times. In DNA form, the CDR3 reads TGTGCCAGCAGCCTTGACTGGACAGGGAGGGGTGAGCAGTACTTC. The encoded protein is CASSLDWTGRGEQYF. The chain is built from TRBV27 and TRBJ2-7, with D tentatively TRBD1 (8 bases). CDR1 and CDR2 (germline): MNHEY, SMNVEV (reference sequence). The CDR3 runs 15 residues. Trimming removed 6 bases from V and 7 bases from J, with 22 bases in between.

This clonotype was observed at least ten times. The CDR3 DNA follows: TGTGCCAGCAGCTCAGGGGCGGGGGGGGCCGTCCCTAGCACAGATACGCAGTATTTT. Protein product: CASSSGAGGAVPSTDTQYF. V usage is TRBV7-2 and J usage is TRBJ2-3; 9 bases map to TRBD2. CDR3 size: 19 residues. V gave up 4 bases and J gave up 0 bases; unmatched junction bases: 14. Germline V gene sequence: CDR1 SGHTA, CDR2 FQGNSA.

This clonotype appeared a few times. This chain uses TRBV28 with TRBJ2-2; D remains ambiguous. The length of the CDR3 is 15 residues. V gave up 4 bases and J gave up 6 bases, with 15 bases separating them. Germline values: CDR1 MDHEN, CDR2 SYDVKM. CDR3 coding DNA: TGTGCCAGCAGTTCGTTCGCGGATTTTGCCGGGGAGCTGTTTTTT. Protein: CASSSFADFAGELFF. Full variable domain (remainder filled in from reference TRBV28 and TRBJ2-2): DVKVTQSSRYLVKRTGEKVFLECVQDMDHENMFWYRQDPGLGLRLIYFSYDVKMKEKGDIPEGYSVSREKKERFSLILESASTNQTSMYLCASSSFADFAGELFFGEGSRLTVL.

This clonotype has at least ten counts. The J gene is TRBJ2-1, the V gene TRBV5-6; 8 bases line up with TRBD1. CDR1 is SGHDT and CDR2 is YYEEEE in the germline V gene. The CDR3 extends over 17 amino acids. Trimming at V came to 6 bases and at J to 6 bases, leaving 17 bases not matched to a gene. The CDR3 DNA is TGTGCCAGCATGTCGCAACCCGGGACAGGAGTAGGCAATGAGCAGTTCTTC. This translates into CASMSQPGTGVGNEQFF.

This clonotype has ten or more counts. The gene calls are TRBV28 and TRBJ1-5; D is undetermined. Trimming cost V 4 bases and J 0 bases, with 7 bases left between them. CDR3 length equals 14 residues. Germline lookup yields CDR1 MDHEN and CDR2 SYDVKM. DNA of the CDR3: TGTGCCAGCAGTTCCTCAATTAGCAATCAGCCCCAGCATTTT. It is translated as CASSSSISNQPQHF.

This clonotype was seen repeatedly, ten times or more. In DNA, the CDR3 is TGTGCCAGCTCACCAACCCCCCTGAACACTGAAGCTTTCTTT. Protein sequence: CASSPTPLNTEAFF. The chain uses TRBV18 and TRBJ1-1, with D unclear. V was pared by 2 bases and J by 0 bases, with 7 bases between. Germline V gives CDR1 KGHSH, CDR2 LQKENI. This CDR3 region has 14 residues. The whole variable domain, filled in from reference TRBV18 and TRBJ1-1, reads NAGVMQNPRHLVRRRGQEARLRCSPMKGHSHVYWYRQLPEEGLKFMVYLQKENIIDESGMPKERFSAEFPKEGPSILRIQQVVRGDSAAYFCASSPTPLNTEAFFGQGTRLTVV.

This clonotype was observed many times. The chain couples TRBV10-3 to TRBJ1-3; D is possibly TRBD1 (5 bases). Trimming left V 3 bases short and J 1 base short, with 13 bases between. This CDR3 is 16 amino acids long. The germline CDR1 and CDR2 sequences are ENHRY and SYGVKD. The CDR3 here is CAISDPGIGSGNTIYF. The CDR3 region has the DNA TGTGCCATCAGTGACCCAGGGATAGGGTCTGGAAACACCATATATTTT.

This clonotype came up many times. The CDR3 region has the DNA TGTGCCAGCAGCTTAACAGGGCCGAACACTGAAGCTTTCTTT. Protein product: CASSLTGPNTEAFF. This chain uses TRBV7-6 with TRBJ1-1, with D maybe TRBD1 (6 bases). Germline V lookup: CDR1 SGHVS, CDR2 FNYEAQ. The CDR3 runs to 14 residues. The V gene lost 2 bases and the J gene lost 1 base, with 8 bases spanning the gap.

At least ten counts were recorded for this clonotype. This chain uses TRBV7-2 with TRBJ1-3; TRBD1 matches 10 bases. The CDR3 loop spans 16 amino acids. V shed 5 bases, J shed 4 bases, and the junction held 8 bases outside the gene matches. The germline V gene has CDR1 SGHTA and CDR2 FQGNSA. DNA of the CDR3: TGTGCCAGCAGCCCCGGGACAGGGGTCCGGGGAAACACCATATATTTT. It yields the protein CASSPGTGVRGNTIYF.

This clonotype was recorded many times. The chain has TRBV20-1 and TRBJ2-1; 7 nucleotides line up with TRBD2. The junction had 5 bases not matched to a gene; V was cut back by 5 bases and J by 7 bases. Germline V gives CDR1 DFQATT, CDR2 SNEGSKA (reference sequence). This CDR3 region has 12 residues. The chain's CDR3 is CSALIAGNEQFF. The CDR3 DNA sequence: TGCAGTGCTCTGATAGCGGGTAATGAGCAGTTCTTC.